A single sample gave rise to the 24 T cell receptor beta chains below, sequenced in a study of cytomegalovirus exposure and HLA in healthy donors. The PCR used 60 Vbeta and 13 Jbeta primers. The repertoire was sequenced with immunoSEQ multiplex PCR; TCRdb's copy has only in-frame clones and lacks some. Of about 150,000 clones in the sample, around four fifths are singletons; the top ten hold roughly 1.2%. Sequencing was carried out using PBMCs. The receptors stem from a boy between 2 and 10 years old in good health and CMV-seronegative.

The chain joins TRBV5-1 to TRBJ2-1, with D possibly matching TRBD2 (5 bases). Trimming took 5 bases from V and 3 from J, leaving 15 bases between them. The germline V gene encodes CDR1 SGHRS and CDR2 YFSETQ. The CDR3 has 15 amino acids. This CDR3 reads CASSRSGTNYNEQFF. DNA of the CDR3: TGCGCCAGCAGTAGGAGCGGAACCAACTACAATGAGCAGTTCTTC.

This clone occurred a few times. This chain connects TRBV7-9 to TRBJ1-5; D is uncertain. Trimming cost V 4 bases and J 2 bases, with 15 bases left between them. Germline V lookup: CDR1 SEHNR, CDR2 FQNEAQ (reference sequence). CDR3 length: 16 residues. The chain's CDR3 is CASSSTADNRNQPQHF. The CDR3 nucleotides are TGTGCCAGCAGCTCGACCGCAGACAATCGCAATCAGCCCCAGCATTTT. Complete variable domain (other parts from reference TRBV7-9 and TRBJ1-5): DTGVSQNPRHKITKRGQNVTFRCDPISEHNRLYWYRQTLGQGPEFLTYFQNEAQLEKSRLLSDRFSAERPKGSFSTLEIQRTEQGDSAMYLCASSSTADNRNQPQHFGDGTRLSIL.

The genes are TRBV6-4 and TRBJ1-2, with a weak D call TRBD1 (5 bases). This CDR3 comprises 12 residues. The V end was cut by 11 bases, the J end by 4 bases, with 14 bases between. Germline V gives CDR1 MRHNA, CDR2 SNTAGT. CDR3 DNA sequence: TGTGCCTCCTACTCCCAGGGCTATGGCTACACCTTC. It codes for CASYSQGYGYTF.

The V and J genes are TRBV27 and TRBJ2-7; D is perhaps TRBD1 (6 bases). CDR1 is MNHEY and CDR2 is SMNVEV in the germline V gene (reference sequence). There are 14 residues in the CDR3. V was pared by 5 bases and J by 2 bases, with 13 bases between. CDR3 in amino acids: CASSPQGRPYEQYF. CDR3 nucleotide sequence: TGTGCCAGCAGTCCCCAGGGGCGCCCCTACGAGCAGTACTTC.

The V call is TRBV4-1, the J call TRBJ2-7; 8 nucleotides agree with TRBD1. In germline, CDR1 is MGHRA, CDR2 YSYEKL. This CDR3 has 14 residues. J gave up 5 bases and V 5 bases, and 8 bases lay outside the gene matches. CDR3 region: CASSDDRGDNEQYF. The CDR3 DNA reads TGCGCCAGCAGCGACGACAGGGGTGATAACGAGCAGTACTTC.

The chain carries TRBV9 and TRBJ2-5, with 12 positions matching TRBD2. This CDR3 is 15 amino acids long. CDR1 is SGDLS, CDR2 YYNGEE, per germline. V lost 3 bases and J lost 5; bases outside the gene matches: 5. CDR3 in amino acids: CASSASGGAGETQYF. The CDR3 DNA sequence: TGTGCCAGCAGCGCTAGCGGGGGGGCAGGGGAGACCCAGTACTTC.

The J gene is TRBJ2-2, the V gene TRBV9; 12 nucleotides align to TRBD2. Germline assignment: CDR1 SGDLS and CDR2 YYNGEE. Trimming took 4 bases from V and 7 from J; bases not matched to a gene: 8. The CDR3 spans 16 residues. The CDR3 loop reads CASSPRLAGVVGELFF. The CDR3 DNA is TGTGCCAGCAGCCCAAGACTAGCGGGAGTCGTCGGGGAGCTGTTTTTT.

V gene TRBV6-1 combines with J gene TRBJ2-7; a weak D match, TRBD1 (6 bases). The ends were cut back, 6 bases at V and 4 bases at J, with 13 bases in the middle. The germline V gene has CDR1 MNHNS and CDR2 SASEGT. CDR3 length: 13 residues. In DNA form, the CDR3 reads TGTGCCAGCAGCGAGACACAGGGTTACGAGCAGTACGTC. As protein: CASSETQGYEQYV.

This chain connects TRBV13 to TRBJ2-7, with TRBD2 identical over 10 bases. With V trimmed by 5 bases and J by 6 bases, 16 bases remained unmatched. CDR1 and CDR2 from the germline V gene are PRHDT and FYEKMQ (reference sequence). CDR3 length: 17 amino acids. The CDR3 region is CASSPPPSGRVIGEQYF. CDR3 sequence (DNA): TGTGCCAGCAGCCCCCCCCCAAGCGGGAGGGTCATAGGCGAGCAGTACTTC.

This chain links TRBV18 with TRBJ2-3; 8 nucleotides match TRBD2. V gave up 5 bases and J gave up 0 bases; unmatched junction bases: 7. The CDR3 consists of 16 residues. CDR1 and CDR2 (germline): KGHSH, LQKENI. The chain's CDR3 is CASSSSSGASTDTQYF. In DNA, the CDR3 is TGTGCCAGCTCATCCAGTAGCGGGGCTAGCACAGATACGCAGTATTTT.

This sequence joins TRBV30 and TRBJ2-1; 9 bases align to TRBD1. This CDR3 is 13 amino acids long. Unmatched junction bases numbered 7, after V lost 4 bases and J lost 9 bases. Germline V gives CDR1 GTSNPN, CDR2 SVGIG (reference sequence). CDR3 sequence (DNA): TGTGCCTGGATAGGACAGGGGAGGTCTGAGCAGTTCTTC. The encoded protein is CAWIGQGRSEQFF.

The chain couples TRBV7-2 to TRBJ1-5; perhaps TRBD1 as D (5 bases). Germline lookup yields CDR1 SGHTA and CDR2 FQGNSA. This CDR3 contains 13 residues. Between the trimmed V and J ends, which lost 3 bases and 4 bases, there was a span of 7 bases. CDR3 DNA sequence: TGTGCCAGCAGCTTCGGGGGGAATCAGCCCCAGCATTTT. This codes for CASSFGGNQPQHF.

This chain's CDR3 is CASSLEGGRHNQPQHF. The CDR3, as DNA: TGTGCCAGCAGCTTAGAGGGAGGGCGGCACAATCAGCCCCAGCATTTT. The chain recombines TRBV7-2 with TRBJ1-5; D unclear. V dropped 1 base and J dropped 3 bases, with 13 bases sitting between them. CDR1 is SGHTA, CDR2 FQGNSA, per germline. The CDR3 sequence is 16 residues long.

The V and J genes are TRBV7-2 and TRBJ2-7, with 10 bases aligning to TRBD2. This CDR3 spans 15 amino acids. Germline loops: CDR1 SGHTA, CDR2 FQGNSA. J lost 6 bases, V lost 4 bases, and 9 bases had no gene match. The DNA of the CDR3 is TGTGCCAGCAGCTCCGGTCCGGGACTAGCGTTCGAGCAGTACTTC. It translates to CASSSGPGLAFEQYF.

DNA for the CDR3: TGTGCCAGCAGCTCCGGGACAGCAGTTAATCAGCCCCAGCATTTT. It specifies CASSSGTAVNQPQHF. The chain has TRBV5-8 and TRBJ1-5, with 7 bases lining up with TRBD1. Trimming at V came to 3 bases and at J to 4 bases, leaving 7 bases not matched to a gene. CDR1 is SGHTS, CDR2 YDEGEE, per germline. This CDR3 has 15 amino acids.

The chain has TRBV5-1 and TRBJ2-3; 9 positions match TRBD2. With V trimmed by 4 bases and J by 2 bases, 11 bases remained unmatched. CDR1 is SGHRS, CDR2 YFSETQ, per germline. The CDR3 covers 17 residues. The CDR3 sequence: CASSPGGLAGSTDTQYF. The DNA of the CDR3 is TGCGCCAGCAGCCCCGGAGGGCTAGCGGGGTCCACAGATACGCAGTATTTT.

The V gene is TRBV7-9, the J gene TRBJ2-7; 11 bases line up with TRBD2. Germline CDR1 and CDR2: SEHNR and FQNEAQ (reference sequence). The J segment lost 3 bases and the V segment lost 5 bases, leaving 15 bases of the junction unmatched. This CDR3 has 18 amino acids. The CDR3 reads CASSPGTSGDFNRYEQYF. The CDR3 nucleotides are TGTGCCAGCAGCCCAGGGACTAGCGGAGACTTTAACCGCTACGAGCAGTACTTC.

The chain combines TRBV18 with TRBJ1-3; 9 positions agree with TRBD1. From germline, CDR1 is KGHSH and CDR2 LQKENI. The CDR3 has 16 residues. Unmatched junction bases numbered 7, after V lost 5 bases and J lost 2 bases. The CDR3 region has the DNA TGTGCCAGCTCAAACACCGGGACAGGGACTGGAAACACCATATATTTT. It specifies CASSNTGTGTGNTIYF.

The chain couples TRBV2 to TRBJ2-6, with TRBD2 identical over 9 bases. Germline CDR1 is SNHLY and CDR2 is FYNNEI. The CDR3 contains 19 residues. V lost 2 bases to trimming and J lost 0 bases; unmatched junction nucleotides: 8. For the CDR3, the DNA is TGTGCCAGCAGTGAATGGGTGACTAGCGGATCCTCTGGGGCCAACGTCCTGACTTTC. Protein sequence: CASSEWVTSGSSGANVLTF. The full variable domain, completed using reference TRBV2 and TRBJ2-6, is EPEVTQTPSHQVTQMGQEVILRCVPISNHLYFYWYRQILGQKVEFLVSFYNNEISEKSEIFDDQFSVERPDGSNFTLKIRSTKLEDSAMYFCASSEWVTSGSSGANVLTFGAGSRLTVL.

This clone occurred a few times. V and J are TRBV5-1 and TRBJ2-3; 8 nucleotides line up with TRBD2. J was trimmed by 1 base and V by 7 bases; bases with no gene match: 5. The germline V gene has CDR1 SGHRS and CDR2 YFSETQ. This CDR3 is 14 amino acids long. The CDR3, as DNA: TGCGCCAGCGGAACGGGAGGGGGCACAGATACGCAGTATTTT. Translation gives CASGTGGGTDTQYF.

This chain links TRBV7-8 with TRBJ1-3, with 7 bases matching TRBD1. The CDR3 totals 14 residues. In germline, CDR1 is SGHVS, CDR2 FQNEAQ. The V and J ends lost 4 bases and 0 bases, in that order; junction bases with no gene match: 0. The CDR3 reads CASSWDSSGNTIYF. CDR3 DNA sequence: TGTGCCAGCAGCTGGGACAGCTCTGGAAACACCATATATTTT.

The chain carries TRBV4-3 and TRBJ2-3; no clear D gene. Trimming took 1 base from V and 2 from J, leaving 16 bases between them. CDR1 is LGHNA, CDR2 YSLEER, per germline. The CDR3 loop spans 17 amino acids. The CDR3 nucleotides read TGCGCCAGCAGCCAAGGCGAACCTCAAAGATTCACAGATACGCAGTATTTT. Its protein is CASSQGEPQRFTDTQYF.

This clone was counted only a few times. The V call is TRBV7-8, the J call TRBJ2-1, with no clear D. The V and J ends lost 1 base and 8 bases respectively, with 6 bases between them. This CDR3 has 12 residues. Per the germline V gene, CDR1 is SGHVS and CDR2 is FQNEAQ. Here the CDR3 reads CASSLELDEQFF. DNA of the CDR3: TGTGCCAGCAGCTTAGAGCTAGATGAGCAGTTCTTC.

This clone was seen a few times. The CDR3 bases are TGTGCCAGCAGCTTTTCCGGGACAGGGGGCATAATGTGGGAGACCCAGTACTTC. Translation: CASSFSGTGGIMWETQYF. The genes are TRBV7-8 and TRBJ2-5, with TRBD1 identical over 12 bases. This CDR3 is built from 18 residues. CDR1 SGHVS and CDR2 FQNEAQ come from the germline V gene. The V and J ends lost 3 bases and 5 bases, in that order; junction bases with no gene match: 13.